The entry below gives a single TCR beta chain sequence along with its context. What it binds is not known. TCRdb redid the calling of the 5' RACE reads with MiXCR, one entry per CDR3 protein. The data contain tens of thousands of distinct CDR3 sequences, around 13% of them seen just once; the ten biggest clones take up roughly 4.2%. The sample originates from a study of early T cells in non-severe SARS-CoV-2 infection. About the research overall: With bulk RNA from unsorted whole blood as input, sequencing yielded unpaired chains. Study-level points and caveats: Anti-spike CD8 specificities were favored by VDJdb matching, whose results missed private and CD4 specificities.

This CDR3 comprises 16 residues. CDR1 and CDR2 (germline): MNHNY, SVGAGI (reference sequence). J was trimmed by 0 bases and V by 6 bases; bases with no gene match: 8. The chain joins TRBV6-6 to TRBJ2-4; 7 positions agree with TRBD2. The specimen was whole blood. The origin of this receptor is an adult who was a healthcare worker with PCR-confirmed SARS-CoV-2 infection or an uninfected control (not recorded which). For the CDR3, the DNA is TGTGCCAGCAGACCAACTAGCGACTTAGCCAAAAACATTCAGTACTTC. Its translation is CASRPTSDLAKNIQYF.